This T cell receptor beta chain derives from a study of CD8+ T cells in alopecia areata. Treatment meaning: oral pan-JAK inhibitor, 5-10 mg twice daily. Lesional scalp tissue (obtained by punch biopsy) and peripheral blood were collected from alopecia areata patients. Germline V CDR1 and CDR2: SGHVS, FNYEAQ. This CDR3 is 14 amino acids long. J gave up 8 bases and V 2 bases, and 6 bases lay outside the gene matches. Concerning this clone: As yet, its antigen is unknown.

cDNA prepared by RNA extraction and subsequent reverse transcription served as the template for sequencing. Assay used: immunoSEQ multiplex PCR; TCRdb lists only in-frame clones, some missing. The data hold fewer than 150,000 clones, with 58% observed a single time. Findings and caveats of the study: Tofacitinib significantly reduced both scalp clonality and expanded CD8+ clones among the top 100.

The receptor was isolated from a human donor with alopecia areata. This material consisted of CD8+ T cells sorted from blood, taken at week 4, from a patient treated with tofacitinib. The chain has TRBV7-6 and TRBJ2-4; TRBD1 matches 7 bases. The CDR3 loop reads CASSLRTGRDIQYF. DNA for the CDR3: TGTGCCAGCAGCTTAAGGACAGGTCGGGACATTCAGTACTTC.